This paragraph covers one TCR beta chain sequence. Its specificity is unknown. As to treatment: 19 received Ad26.COV2.S at low or high dose, single or two shots; about 5 received placebo; per-sample allocation not given. Sampling occurred on day 63 after the first vaccine or placebo injection. The data derive from a study of Ad26.COV2.S vaccination and SARS-CoV-2 variants. In the study overall: Once, or twice with 56 days between doses, Ad26.COV2.S was given intramuscularly.

Sequenced by immunoSEQ multiplex PCR; TCRdb stores in-frame clones only, minus some. The sample records 250,000 to 300,000 clones, 70% to 90% being singletons. Regarding the study as a whole: Relative to placebo recipients, vaccine recipients exhibited elevated spike-specific TCR breadth.

Germline CDR1 reads SGHTS; CDR2 reads YDEGEE. V lost 2 bases and J lost 4, with 25 bases in between. The CDR3 length is 19 residues. The clonotype comes from a person aged 18-60 years who received the Ad26.COV2.S COVID-19 vaccine or a placebo. The chain is built from TRBV5-8 and TRBJ1-5; D uncertain. The sequencing here drew on peripheral blood, taken in a trial of Ad26.COV2.S vaccine versus placebo. CDR3 in amino acids: CASSFLSGSGVIGNQPQHF. CDR3 nucleotide sequence: TGTGCCAGCAGCTTTTTGTCGGGATCCGGGGTGATTGGAAATCAGCCCCAGCATTTT.